This entry lists 10 T cell receptor beta chains sequenced from one sample in a study of blood T cell repertoires in COVID-19. Assay used: immunoSEQ multiplex PCR; TCRdb lists only in-frame clones, some missing. The sample holds approximately 250,000 clones, around 90% seen once. The specimen sequenced was PBMCs or T cells enriched from blood (not recorded which). The origin of the receptors is a man aged 35 to 55 who had been exposed to COVID-19.

This clone was seen a single time. The V gene is TRBV29-1, the J gene TRBJ2-1; 9 positions match TRBD1. The V and J ends lost 0 bases and 7 bases, in that order; junction bases with no gene match: 13. CDR3 length: 17 amino acids. Germline V gives CDR1 SQVTM, CDR2 ANQGSEA. This CDR3 reads CSVEDPVRGTGPNEQFF. CDR3 nucleotides: TGCAGCGTTGAAGATCCGGTAAGGGGGACAGGGCCGAATGAGCAGTTCTTC.

This chain connects TRBV28 to TRBJ2-7, with D possibly matching TRBD2 (6 bases). V dropped 5 bases and J dropped 3 bases, with 11 bases sitting between them. From germline, CDR1 is MDHEN and CDR2 SYDVKM. CDR3 size: 13 residues. CDR3 nucleotide sequence: TGTGCCAGCAGTCCTGGGGGGTTCTACGAGCAGTACTTC. Protein sequence: CASSPGGFYEQYF.

Only a few counts were recorded for this clone. The gene calls are TRBV28 and TRBJ1-1; no reliable D call. The V gene's germline CDR1 is MDHEN and CDR2 SYDVKM. Trimming removed 5 bases at V and 9 bases at J, with 10 bases between. The CDR3 length is 11 residues. In DNA, the CDR3 is TGTGCCAGCAGTCCCGCGGTTAAAGCTTTCTTT. This encodes CASSPAVKAFF. The full variable domain, rest sourced from reference TRBV28 and TRBJ1-1, is DVKVTQSSRYLVKRTGEKVFLECVQDMDHENMFWYRQDPGLGLRLIYFSYDVKMKEKGDIPEGYSVSREKKERFSLILESASTNQTSMYLCASSPAVKAFFGQGTRLTVV.

The chain has TRBV7-9 and TRBJ2-1; D call uncertain. This CDR3 has 14 residues. Germline CDR1 reads SEHNR; CDR2 reads FQNEAQ (reference sequence). V lost 1 base and J 10 bases, leaving 14 bases between the germline ends. CDR3 sequence reads: CASSLVRSGEEQFF. For the CDR3, the DNA is TGTGCCAGCAGCTTAGTAAGGTCCGGAGAGGAGCAGTTCTTC.

The V gene is TRBV19, the J gene TRBJ2-2; the D gene is possibly TRBD1 (5 bases). The CDR3 has 16 amino acids. From germline, CDR1 is LNHDA and CDR2 SQIVND (reference sequence). The ends were cut back, 6 bases at V and 4 bases at J, with 18 bases in the middle. This CDR3 reads CASSPMGQGITGELFF. The CDR3 coding sequence is TGTGCCAGTAGCCCAATGGGGCAGGGTATCACCGGGGAGCTGTTTTTT.

V gene TRBV2 combines with J gene TRBJ2-7, with TRBD2 matching over 13 bases. V was pared by 6 bases and J by 3 bases, with 2 bases of the junction left unmatched. Germline-derived CDR1 and CDR2 are SNHLY and FYNNEI. CDR3 size: 14 residues. The CDR3 DNA reads as TGTGCCAGCAGATGGACTAGCGGGAGCTACGAGCAGTACTTC. It translates to CASRWTSGSYEQYF.

This chain joins TRBV6-4 and TRBJ2-1; 13 positions match TRBD2. CDR1 is MRHNA, CDR2 SNTAGT, per germline. V lost 8 bases, J lost 7 bases, and 2 bases stayed unmatched. This CDR3 contains 13 residues. The CDR3 bases are TGTGCCAGCCGGACTAGCGGGAGTAATGAGCAGTTCTTC. As protein: CASRTSGSNEQFF.

Points on this clone: One end of the junction does not line up with germline, which may come from a read error. V gene TRBV7-9 combines with J gene TRBJ2-2, with 7 bases matching TRBD2. The length of the CDR3 is 8 residues. From germline, CDR1 is SEHNR and CDR2 FQNEAQ (reference sequence). CDR3 region: CASSERDF. Here the CDR3 DNA reads TGTGCCAGCAGCGAGCGGGATTTT. Full variable domain (missing parts from reference TRBV7-9 and TRBJ2-2): DTGVSQNPRHKITKRGQNVTFRCDPISEHNRLYWYRQTLGQGPEFLTYFQNEAQLEKSRLLSDRFSAERPKGSFSTLEIQRTEQGDSAMYLCASSERDFGEGSRLTVL.

The chain has TRBV9 and TRBJ2-7; D perhaps matches TRBD2 (6 bases). The CDR3 runs to 15 residues. V was shortened by 4 bases and J by 2 bases, with 16 bases between the two germline ends. CDR1 SGDLS and CDR2 YYNGEE come from the germline V gene. In nucleotides, the CDR3 is TGTGCCAGCAGCAAATATAGCGGTTCTACCTACGAGCAGTACTTC. Its translation: CASSKYSGSTYEQYF.

J is TRBJ2-5 and V is TRBV9, with 10 bases lining up with TRBD1. The CDR3 spans 17 residues. Per the germline V gene, CDR1 is SGDLS and CDR2 is YYNGEE. Trimming took 3 bases from V and 3 from J; bases not matched to a gene: 11. As DNA, the CDR3 is TGTGCCAGCAGCGCACGGGGGACAGGGGTGGAAAAAGAGACCCAGTACTTC. Encoded protein: CASSARGTGVEKETQYF.